The 11 T cell receptor beta chains listed next were all sequenced from one sample in a study of blood T cells in healthy people across ages. Alongside a J-beta primer mix, a sample-barcoded 5' primer served in a second PCR lasting about 6 to 12 cycles. TCRdb fed the 5' RACE reads into MiXCR, producing one record per CDR3 protein. The sample has 700,000 or so distinct CDR3 sequences, 40% to 50% seen once; the top ten hold around 30%. Source material: blood. The receptors here all came from an elderly man in good health.

This clonotype was found many times. The rearrangement links TRBV6-1 to TRBJ2-1; perhaps TRBD1 as D (5 bases). This CDR3 has 13 amino acids. Germline lookup yields CDR1 MNHNS and CDR2 SASEGT. The V and J ends lost 1 base and 8 bases respectively, with 9 bases between them. CDR3: CASSEVRRDEQFF. The DNA of the CDR3 is TGTGCCAGCAGTGAAGTCCGCAGGGATGAGCAGTTCTTC.

V is TRBV29-1 and J is TRBJ2-7; 7 bases are a match to TRBD1. This CDR3 is 12 amino acids long. Looked up from germline, CDR1 is SQVTM and CDR2 is ANQGSEA. V shed 4 bases and J 2 bases; nucleotides not matched to a gene: 2. CDR3 DNA: TGCAGCGTTGGGGACAGCACCTACGAGCAGTACTTC. Translation: CSVGDSTYEQYF.

The rearrangement joins TRBV29-1 to TRBJ2-1; 7 nucleotides match TRBD2. V gave up 7 bases and J gave up 9 bases; unmatched junction bases: 9. The V gene's germline CDR1 is SQVTM and CDR2 ANQGSEA. The CDR3 has 12 amino acids. This chain's CDR3 is CSAKTSPPEQFF. CDR3 coding DNA: TGCAGCGCAAAGACTAGCCCGCCTGAGCAGTTCTTC.

The chain links TRBV11-3 to TRBJ2-3, with D possibly called TRBD1 or TRBD2 (5 bases each). CDR1 and CDR2 from the germline V gene are SGHNT and YENEEA. Trimming pared 4 bases from V and 2 bases from J, leaving 13 bases between. The CDR3 is 15 amino acids. The CDR3 sequence is CASSSGTDNTDTQYF. In DNA, the CDR3 is TGTGCCAGCAGCTCCGGGACGGATAACACAGATACGCAGTATTTT.

The chain has TRBV20-1 and TRBJ2-1, with TRBD1 identical over 10 bases. V lost 6 bases, J lost 9 bases, and 11 bases stayed unmatched. Germline V lookup: CDR1 DFQATT, CDR2 SNEGSKA (reference sequence). The CDR3 is 14 amino acids. The CDR3 DNA is TGCAGTGCCCAAGAGAGACAGGGGGCTTTTGAGCAGTTCTTC. This sequence encodes CSAQERQGAFEQFF.

The sample holds a few counts of this clonotype. The gene calls are TRBV9 and TRBJ2-7; 7 bases are a match to TRBD2. J was trimmed by 0 bases and V by 0 bases; bases with no gene match: 6. Germline assignment: CDR1 SGDLS and CDR2 YYNGEE. The CDR3 is 16 amino acids. CDR3 amino acids: CASSVEGSGYSYEQYF. CDR3 DNA sequence: TGTGCCAGCAGCGTAGAGGGTAGCGGGTACTCCTACGAGCAGTACTTC.

The J gene is TRBJ2-7, the V gene TRBV7-9; TRBD2 aligns across 7 bases. From germline, CDR1 is SEHNR and CDR2 FQNEAQ (reference sequence). The CDR3 has 14 residues. V was pared by 5 bases and J by 2 bases, with 6 bases of the junction left unmatched. The CDR3 DNA reads TGTGCCAGCAGCCTACATAGCGGGCCCTACGAGCAGTACTTC. Its protein product is CASSLHSGPYEQYF.

This clonotype was recorded only once. The chain is built from TRBV4-3 and TRBJ2-2; D is unclear. V lost 0 bases and J lost 8, with 10 bases in between. Germline assignment: CDR1 LGHNA and CDR2 YSLEER. The CDR3 totals 14 residues. This CDR3 is CASSQEGPSGELFF. The DNA for the CDR3 is TGCGCCAGCAGCCAAGAAGGGCCCTCGGGGGAGCTGTTTTTT.

Comments on this clonotype: One base away lies a much larger clone, so this may be a sequencing read error. The rearrangement joins TRBV20-1 to TRBJ2-5; 11 bases are a match to TRBD2. V shed 5 bases, J shed 11 bases, and the junction held 16 bases outside the gene matches. Germline V gene sequence: CDR1 DFQATT, CDR2 SNEGSKA (reference sequence). This CDR3 region has 15 residues. The CDR3 region is CSAGVAGGTHNEQYF. In nucleotides, the CDR3 is TGCAGTGCTGGGGTAGCGGGGGGGACCCACAATGAGCAGTACTTC.

J is TRBJ2-7 and V is TRBV2; 14 bases match TRBD2. CDR3 length equals 18 residues. CDR1 SNHLY and CDR2 FYNNEI come from the germline V gene. Losses at the gene ends were 6 bases for V and 3 bases for J; bases not matched to a gene: 13. The CDR3 region has the DNA TGTGCCAGCAGAGCCGGGACTAGCGGGAGAGGGAAAGGCTACGAGCAGTACTTC. Translated: CASRAGTSGRGKGYEQYF.

This chain uses TRBV28 with TRBJ2-7, with D uncertain. Germline CDR1 MDHEN, CDR2 SYDVKM. Trimming took off 3 bases at V and 1 base at J, with 10 bases between the two ends. The CDR3 has 14 residues. For the CDR3, the DNA is TGTGCCAGCAGTTTCCAGTTTAGGTCCTACGAGCAGTACTTC. Amino acids: CASSFQFRSYEQYF.